Below, 26 T cell receptor beta chains from the same sample are listed, as sequenced in a study of cytotoxic CD8 clonotypes in ibrutinib-treated CLL. Sequencing was performed with immunoSEQ multiplex PCR; in TCRdb, only in-frame clones are kept and a portion is missing. The table lists over 40,000 clones, less than 90% of them singletons. The material was PBMCs, obtained after 24 months of ibrutinib treatment. These receptor sequences come from a human donor with chronic lymphocytic leukemia.

This chain links TRBV5-1 with TRBJ2-5; the D gene is possibly TRBD1 (5 bases). The CDR3 runs 16 residues. Deletions cut 2 bases from V and 1 base from J, with 15 bases between. Germline V CDR1 and CDR2: SGHRS, YFSETQ. For the CDR3, the DNA is TGCGCCAGCAGCTTTAGACACCGTCAGGGCCAAGAGACCCAGTACTTC. It codes for CASSFRHRQGQETQYF.

CDR3 DNA: TGTGCCAGTAGTACCTCCGGACTCTCCTACGAGCAGTACTTC. This sequence encodes CASSTSGLSYEQYF. The V call is TRBV19, the J call TRBJ2-7; D is possibly TRBD2 (5 bases). The CDR3 length is 14 residues. Trimming took 4 bases from V and 0 from J, leaving 10 bases between them. Germline assignment: CDR1 LNHDA and CDR2 SQIVND (reference sequence).

With respect to this clone: One junction end does not reproduce the germline sequence, and a read error may be involved. Other DNA sequences from this sample encode an identical CDR3 as well. This rearrangement joins TRBV11-3 to TRBJ2-1, with D uncertain. Germline V gene sequence: CDR1 SGHNT, CDR2 YENEEA. This CDR3 comprises 13 residues. The CDR3 DNA follows: TGCGCCAGCAGCTTATCACAATACAATGAGCAGTTCTTC. Translation gives CASSLSQYNEQFF.

The chain couples TRBV4-2 to TRBJ1-5, with D possibly matching TRBD1 (6 bases). Trimming cost V 4 bases and J 5 bases, with 6 bases left between them. The V gene's germline CDR1 is LGHNA and CDR2 YNFKEQ. The CDR3 contains 12 residues. In DNA, the CDR3 is TGTGCCAGCAGCCGACAGGATCAGCCCCAGCATTTT. Translation: CASSRQDQPQHF.

The gene calls are TRBV5-4 and TRBJ1-6; D uncertain. V was clipped by 7 bases and J by 9 bases, with 11 bases between them. The CDR3 covers 12 residues. Germline CDR1 reads SGHNT; CDR2 reads YYREEE (reference sequence). The CDR3, as DNA: TGTGCCAGCGGGCTTATGGCTTCACCCCTCCACTTT. Residues: CASGLMASPLHF.

The V and J genes are TRBV2 and TRBJ2-1; 9 bases are shared with TRBD2. Germline V gene lookup returns CDR1 SNHLY and CDR2 FYNNEI. V dropped 6 bases and J dropped 12; count of bases not matched to a gene: 6. The length of the CDR3 is 12 residues. CDR3 bases: TGTGCCAGCAGGTTAGCGGGAGTGGGGCAGTTCTTC. Amino acids: CASRLAGVGQFF.

This clone occurred once. This chain uses TRBV2 with TRBJ2-4, with 8 bases identical to TRBD1. Germline assignment: CDR1 SNHLY and CDR2 FYNNEI. Trimming removed 7 bases from V and 3 bases from J; junction bases left unmatched: 5. The CDR3 covers 14 residues. The CDR3 nucleotides are TGTGCCAGCAAGACAGGGGCGAACAAAAACATTCAGTACTTC. This codes for CASKTGANKNIQYF.

The rearrangement joins TRBV6-5 to TRBJ2-7; TRBD2 agrees at 10 bases. The ends lost 5 bases at V and 2 bases at J; junction bases unmatched: 3. Germline values: CDR1 MNHEY, CDR2 SVGAGI. There are 14 residues in the CDR3. Here the CDR3 reads CASSPGLAAYEQYF. The CDR3 DNA follows: TGTGCCAGCAGTCCCGGACTAGCGGCCTACGAGCAGTACTTC.

The gene calls are TRBV4-3 and TRBJ2-3, with D perhaps matching TRBD2 (6 bases). CDR1 and CDR2 from the germline V gene are LGHNA and YSLEER. V lost 0 bases, J lost 7 bases, and 14 bases lay in between. CDR3 length: 15 amino acids. CDR3 loop: CASSQDRGSRYTQYF. CDR3 nucleotide sequence: TGCGCCAGCAGCCAAGATCGGGGGAGCAGGTATACGCAGTATTTT.

The genes are TRBV9 and TRBJ2-1; maybe TRBD2 (5 bases). The germline CDR1 and CDR2 sequences are SGDLS and YYNGEE. The length of the CDR3 is 17 residues. The ends were cut back, 0 bases at V and 0 bases at J, with 13 bases in the middle. The CDR3 nucleotides are TGTGCCAGCAGCGTAGGAGAGCGGAACCCCTCCTACAATGAGCAGTTCTTC. Amino acid sequence: CASSVGERNPSYNEQFF.

This chain connects TRBV28 to TRBJ1-5; a possible D gene is TRBD1 (5 bases). Trimming removed 11 bases at V and 3 bases at J, with 17 bases between. Germline assignment: CDR1 MDHEN and CDR2 SYDVKM. The CDR3 length is 14 residues. The CDR3 region is CAGQGRLNNQPQHF. The DNA of the CDR3 is TGTGCCGGTCAGGGACGGTTGAACAATCAGCCCCAGCATTTT.

The genes are TRBV7-9 and TRBJ2-5; D gene unclear. Trimming removed 2 bases at V and 2 bases at J, with 6 bases between. The CDR3 length is 13 residues. CDR1 and CDR2 from the germline V gene are SEHNR and FQNEAQ (reference sequence). This CDR3 reads CASSLYTQETQYF. Written as DNA, the CDR3 is TGTGCCAGCAGCTTATACACTCAAGAGACCCAGTACTTC.

This clone was seen just once. The CDR3, as DNA: TGCGCCAGCAGCCTCAGGACAGGGGAAAGCACAGATACGCAGTATTTT. Translation gives CASSLRTGESTDTQYF. V usage is TRBV4-3 and J usage is TRBJ2-3; the match to TRBD1 covers 9 bases. After removal of 4 bases from V and 0 bases from J, the junction contained 5 bases not matched to a gene. This CDR3 is built from 16 residues. Germline-derived CDR1 and CDR2 are LGHNA and YSLEER.

V and J are TRBV18 and TRBJ1-1; maybe TRBD1 (6 bases). V was trimmed by 3 bases and J by 4 bases, leaving 15 bases between them. Per the germline V gene, CDR1 is KGHSH and CDR2 is LQKENI. This CDR3 comprises 15 residues. CDR3 DNA sequence: TGTGCCAGCTCACCCTCAGGAGGGGGAGGCACTGAAGCTTTCTTT. This codes for CASSPSGGGGTEAFF.

This sequence joins TRBV7-9 and TRBJ2-2; 8 bases are shared with TRBD2. Trimming took 1 base from V and 8 from J; bases not matched to a gene: 9. The length of the CDR3 is 16 residues. Germline V gives CDR1 SEHNR, CDR2 FQNEAQ (reference sequence). CDR3 sequence (DNA): TGTGCCAGCAGCTTAGGAAGGACTAGCCAAGGTGGGGAGCTGTTTTTT. As protein: CASSLGRTSQGGELFF.

The V and J genes are TRBV2 and TRBJ1-1; 8 positions agree with TRBD1. Germline V gene lookup returns CDR1 SNHLY and CDR2 FYNNEI. J was trimmed by 1 base and V by 4 bases; bases with no gene match: 5. The CDR3 extends over 15 amino acids. The CDR3 here is CASSGQGARNTEAFF. The CDR3 coding sequence is TGTGCCAGCAGTGGGCAGGGGGCCAGGAACACTGAAGCTTTCTTT.

The V call is TRBV11-2, the J call TRBJ1-2, with 8 positions matching TRBD1. This CDR3 contains 14 residues. Trimming at V came to 0 bases and at J to 6 bases, leaving 3 bases not matched to a gene. CDR1 is SGHAT, CDR2 FQNNGV, per germline. CDR3 amino acids: CASSLEAGGNGYTF. For the CDR3, the DNA is TGTGCCAGCAGCTTAGAGGCAGGGGGCAATGGCTACACCTTC.

The chain uses TRBV5-1 and TRBJ2-3; a weak D match, TRBD1 (6 bases). The CDR3 covers 14 residues. Trimming took 4 bases from V and 2 from J, leaving 11 bases between them. Germline V gene data show CDR1 as SGHRS and CDR2 as YFSETQ. In nucleotides, the CDR3 is TGCGCCAGCAGCCAGGGGTCCTACACAGATACGCAGTATTTT. Protein product: CASSQGSYTDTQYF. Complete variable domain (other parts from reference TRBV5-1 and TRBJ2-3): KAGVTQTPRYLIKTRGQQVTLSCSPISGHRSVSWYQQTPGQGLQFLFEYFSETQRNKGNFPGRFSGRQFSNSRSEMNVSTLELGDSALYLCASSQGSYTDTQYFGPGTRLTVL.

This CDR3 is CASPRPVMNTEAFF. The CDR3 DNA follows: TGTGCCAGCCCCCGGCCAGTTATGAACACTGAAGCTTTCTTT. The J gene is TRBJ1-1, the V gene TRBV5-8; D not certain. The CDR3 has 14 residues. The germline V gene encodes CDR1 SGHTS and CDR2 YDEGEE. Trimming cost V 7 bases and J 0 bases, with 13 bases left between them. Based on the CDR3 plus reference TRBV5-8 and TRBJ1-1, the full variable domain is EAGVTQSPTHLIKTRGQQATLRCSPISGHTSVYWYQQALGLGLQFLLWYDEGEERNRGNFPPRFSGRQFPNYSSELNVNALELEDSALYLCASPRPVMNTEAFFGQGTRLTVV.

V gene TRBV7-2 combines with J gene TRBJ2-1, with 10 bases fitting TRBD1. The V segment lost 2 bases and the J segment 5 bases; nucleotides outside the gene matches: 3. CDR1 and CDR2 from the germline V gene are SGHTA and FQGNSA. There are 15 residues in the CDR3. CDR3 sequence (DNA): TGTGCCAGCAGCTTAACGGGACAGGGGAACAATGAGCAGTTCTTC. Translation gives CASSLTGQGNNEQFF.

The rearrangement links TRBV9 to TRBJ2-7; D remains unclear. Germline V gene lookup returns CDR1 SGDLS and CDR2 YYNGEE. The V and J ends lost 0 bases and 0 bases respectively, with 7 bases between them. CDR3 length: 14 residues. This chain's CDR3 is CASSVGPNSYEQYF. The CDR3 region has the DNA TGTGCCAGCAGCGTAGGTCCCAACTCCTACGAGCAGTACTTC. The full variable domain, rest sourced from reference TRBV9 and TRBJ2-7, is DSGVTQTPKHLITATGQRVTLRCSPRSGDLSVYWYQQSLDQGLQFLIQYYNGEERAKGNILERFSAQQFPDLHSELNLSSLELGDSALYFCASSVGPNSYEQYFGPGTRLTVT.

This chain links TRBV5-1 with TRBJ2-1, with TRBD2 matching over 14 bases. After removal of 2 bases from V and 8 bases from J, the junction contained 3 bases not matched to a gene. Germline V gives CDR1 SGHRS, CDR2 YFSETQ. This CDR3 is built from 15 residues. The CDR3 DNA follows: TGCGCCAGCAGCTTAAGACTAGCGGGAGGGGATGAGCAGTTCTTC. The encoded protein is CASSLRLAGGDEQFF.

In DNA form, the CDR3 reads TGTGCCAGTACCCGAACAGGGAGAGGAACCTACAATGAGCAGTTCTTC. This translates into CASTRTGRGTYNEQFF. V and J are TRBV19 and TRBJ2-1, with D possibly matching TRBD1 (6 bases). Germline CDR1 is LNHDA and CDR2 is SQIVND (reference sequence). The CDR3 contains 16 residues. Trimming removed 7 bases at V and 2 bases at J, with 18 bases between.

The chain has TRBV11-1 and TRBJ2-1, with D possibly matching TRBD2 (6 bases). V lost 1 base to trimming and J lost 4 bases, with 17 bases between them. There are 17 residues in the CDR3. Per the germline V gene, CDR1 is SGHAT and CDR2 is FQDESV (reference sequence). The CDR3 coding sequence is TGTGCCAGCAGCTTAGAGGGGTGGGGTAGCGGATACAATGAGCAGTTCTTC. This encodes CASSLEGWGSGYNEQFF.

This clone turned up a few times. This chain uses TRBV28 with TRBJ1-5; TRBD1 agrees at 7 bases. There are 15 residues in the CDR3. J gave up 7 bases and V 4 bases, and 10 bases lay outside the gene matches. CDR1 is MDHEN, CDR2 SYDVKM, per germline. The CDR3 DNA is TGTGCCAGCAGTTCATACAGGGGAAATGGACAGCCCCAGCATTTT. Amino acids: CASSSYRGNGQPQHF.

The genes are TRBV30 and TRBJ1-4; no clear D. The CDR3 spans 10 residues. The germline V gene has CDR1 GTSNPN and CDR2 SVGIG (reference sequence). This CDR3 reads CGAIHEKLFF. CDR3 sequence (DNA): TGTGGGGCGATCCATGAAAAACTGTTTTTT.